The 11 T cell receptor beta chains below come from one sample, sequenced in a study of T cell repertoires in cytomegalovirus infection. TCRdb reprocessed the reads via MiXCR and lists one record per CDR3 protein. The sample lists some 940,000 distinct CDR3 sequences; less than 35% were seen once. The antigens for these receptors are not known. Source: cultured CD8+ T cells from PBMCs, taken from culture after CMV antigen stimulation. These receptor sequences come from a human donor in good health (CMV status not recorded). Some clones in this sample may be carry-over from other donors' samples.

The chain recombines TRBV5-1 with TRBJ2-7; 8 nucleotides align to TRBD2. The J segment lost 5 bases and the V segment lost 4 bases, leaving 8 bases of the junction unmatched. Germline CDR1 and CDR2: SGHRS and YFSETQ. This CDR3 has 14 amino acids. In DNA, the CDR3 is TGCGCCAGCAGCCCCGTCGGGGGGGCCGACGAGCAGTACGTC. Its translation is CASSPVGGADEQYV.

This clonotype was found a few times. The chain carries TRBV29-1 and TRBJ1-2; D is ambiguous. V was cut by 0 bases and J by 5 bases, with 10 bases left in between. The germline CDR1 and CDR2 sequences are SQVTM and ANQGSEA. The CDR3 has 13 residues. The CDR3 nucleotides are TGCAGCGTTGAAGATCACGGGGTATATGGCTACACCTTC. Translation: CSVEDHGVYGYTF.

This clonotype has just a few counts. The chain combines TRBV7-9 with TRBJ2-1; D call uncertain. V was shortened by 1 base and J by 3 bases, with 13 bases between the two germline ends. This CDR3 is 16 amino acids long. The germline gives CDR1 SEHNR, CDR2 FQNEAQ (reference sequence). The DNA of the CDR3 is TGTGCCAGCAGCTTAGGTCAGGAAGCCAACTACAATGAGCAGTTCTTC. Translation gives CASSLGQEANYNEQFF.

Turning to this clonotype: A much larger clone differs by one base, so this may be a read error. The chain links TRBV6-6 to TRBJ2-7, with 15 positions matching TRBD2. Germline V gives CDR1 MNHNY, CDR2 SVGAGI (reference sequence). V lost 7 bases to trimming and J lost 5 bases; unmatched junction nucleotides: 18. The CDR3 length is 19 residues. The CDR3 spells CASTSLGLAGGLVPHEQYF. In DNA form, the CDR3 reads TGTGCCAGCACCAGCCTAGGACTAGCGGGGGGGCTTGTCCCCCACGAGCAGTACTTC.

V and J are TRBV4-3 and TRBJ2-5; D is tentatively TRBD1 or TRBD2 (5 bases each). CDR3 length: 15 residues. Looked up from germline, CDR1 is LGHNA and CDR2 is YSLEER. Trimming removed 0 bases from V and 5 bases from J, with 13 bases in between. CDR3 in amino acids: CASSQDLWGLETQYF. The CDR3 DNA reads TGCGCCAGCAGCCAAGATCTATGGGGGTTGGAGACCCAGTACTTC.

Only a few counts were recorded for this clonotype. This chain links TRBV20-1 with TRBJ2-3; 7 nucleotides align to TRBD2. The germline CDR1 and CDR2 sequences are DFQATT and SNEGSKA (reference sequence). This CDR3 has 13 residues. Germline trimming cut 3 bases from V and 11 bases from J; bases unmatched to any gene: 11. The chain's CDR3 is CSARANGPGGQYF. CDR3 coding DNA: TGCAGTGCTAGGGCCAACGGCCCGGGGGGGCAGTATTTT.

This clonotype was seen a few times. J is TRBJ1-2 and V is TRBV7-9; 7 nucleotides agree with TRBD1. Germline CDR1 is SEHNR and CDR2 is FQNEAQ (reference sequence). This CDR3 has 14 amino acids. The V and J ends lost 5 bases and 8 bases, in that order; junction bases with no gene match: 11. The CDR3 bases are TGTGCCAGCAGCGCCGGGACAGCGCTAAGCGGCTACACCTTC. Translated, it gives CASSAGTALSGYTF.

About this clonotype itself: Being one base from a much bigger clone, this may be a read error. The chain links TRBV5-1 to TRBJ1-6; weak D call: TRBD1 (5 bases). The CDR3 contains 15 residues. Germline values: CDR1 SGHRS, CDR2 YFSETQ. The CDR3: CARSLEGRRNSPLHF. In DNA form, the CDR3 reads TGCGCCAGGAGCTTAGAGGGACGGCGTAATTCACCCCTCCACTTT.

This clonotype appeared many times. The CDR3 spells CASSSQVRGGTEAFF. In DNA form, the CDR3 reads TGTGCCAGCAGCTCCCAGGTCAGGGGCGGCACTGAAGCTTTCTTT. The chain couples TRBV5-4 to TRBJ1-1; tentative D call: TRBD1 (6 bases). The CDR3 extends over 15 amino acids. V dropped 3 bases and J dropped 4 bases, with 16 bases sitting between them. From germline, CDR1 is SGHNT and CDR2 YYREEE (reference sequence).

There are many counts of this clonotype. J is TRBJ2-1 and V is TRBV11-1, with 9 nucleotides matching TRBD2. With V trimmed by 5 bases and J by 10 bases, 12 bases remained unmatched. Germline loops: CDR1 SGHAT, CDR2 FQDESV (reference sequence). This CDR3 region has 15 residues. The CDR3: CASSTSGGPGREQFF. CDR3 coding DNA: TGTGCCAGCAGCACCAGCGGGGGGCCTGGTAGGGAGCAGTTCTTC.

The chain links TRBV19 to TRBJ1-1, with TRBD1 as a possible D gene (6 bases). Between the trimmed V and J ends, which lost 7 bases and 4 bases, there was a span of 13 bases. Germline CDR1 is LNHDA and CDR2 is SQIVND (reference sequence). The CDR3 length is 13 residues. DNA for the CDR3: TGTGCCAGTATGGGGGCATTTATCACTGAAGCTTTCTTT. Translation gives CASMGAFITEAFF.